This entry lists 5 T cell receptor beta chains sequenced from one sample in a study of T cell responses to AZD1222 COVID-19 vaccine. The data were produced by immunoSEQ multiplex PCR, yet TCRdb's version contains in-frame clones alone and is incomplete. The table records approximately 99,000 clones, 91% of them present only once. The sequencing here drew on peripheral blood, taken 28 days after the second AZD1222 dose. The receptor set was obtained from an adult who received the AZD1222 COVID-19 vaccine.

The V and J genes are TRBV5-6 and TRBJ1-1; no clear D gene. Germline loops: CDR1 SGHDT, CDR2 YYEEEE. The germline V and J ends were trimmed by 3 bases and 2 bases, with 14 bases remaining between them. The CDR3 covers 15 residues. DNA of the CDR3: TGTGCCAGCAGCTCCAACGGTGGTCTTAACACTGAAGCTTTCTTT. Encoded protein: CASSSNGGLNTEAFF.

The rearrangement joins TRBV19 to TRBJ2-5; 8 nucleotides agree with TRBD2. The CDR3 has 16 amino acids. The V gene end was trimmed by 0 bases and the J gene end by 4 bases; junction bases not matched to a gene: 7. Germline-derived CDR1 and CDR2 are LNHDA and SQIVND (reference sequence). The CDR3 DNA sequence: TGTGCCAGTAGTATAGACGGGAGGGCCGGGCCAGAGACCCAGTACTTC. Encoded protein: CASSIDGRAGPETQYF.

The chain recombines TRBV27 with TRBJ1-6; D gene unclear. Trimming cost V 1 base and J 4 bases, with 14 bases left between them. CDR1 and CDR2 (germline): MNHEY, SMNVEV (reference sequence). The CDR3 consists of 17 residues. CDR3 DNA sequence: TGTGCCAGCAGTTTATGGGCGGTGGCCCAGTATAATTCACCCCTCCACTTT. It translates to CASSLWAVAQYNSPLHF.

V gene TRBV30 combines with J gene TRBJ1-1; D is unresolved. The germline CDR1 and CDR2 sequences are GTSNPN and SVGIG (reference sequence). The CDR3 sequence is 13 residues long. V was trimmed by 0 bases and J by 0 bases, leaving 5 bases between them. CDR3 loop: CAWSVVMNTEAFF. Written as DNA, the CDR3 is TGTGCCTGGAGTGTAGTTATGAACACTGAAGCTTTCTTT.

The chain carries TRBV2 and TRBJ1-6; D remains ambiguous. Germline CDR1 reads SNHLY; CDR2 reads FYNNEI. V shed 0 bases and J shed 10 bases, with 13 bases lying between them. The CDR3 covers 15 residues. The CDR3 is CASSEAEGNSSPLHF. The CDR3, as DNA: TGTGCCAGCAGTGAAGCGGAGGGAAACAGCTCACCCCTCCACTTT.